This TCR beta chain was sequenced during a study of cytotoxic CD8 clonotypes in ibrutinib-treated CLL. Findings and caveats of the study: Clonality went higher at ibrutinib response and then dropped back toward baseline at progression.

With 5 bases removed from V and 3 bases from J, the gap between germline ends came to 17 bases. The germline V gene encodes CDR1 LNHNV and CDR2 YYDKDF (reference sequence). The length of the CDR3 is 15 residues. Investigators sought sequencing depths of between 1 in 200,000 and 1 in 1 million T cells. Clones were sequenced by immunoSEQ multiplex PCR, and TCRdb holds only the in-frame ones, with some missing. The table records 200,000 to 250,000 clones, about four fifths of them present only once. Genomic DNA in a quantity of about 2.2 micrograms was derived from cryopreserved PBMCs for TCR beta libraries. A note on this clone: Its target is unknown.

The rearrangement uses TRBV15 and TRBJ2-7; the D is unclear. The source is a human donor with chronic lymphocytic leukemia. Here the sequenced sample was PBMCs, taken after 12 months of ibrutinib treatment. The CDR3 nucleotides are TGTGCCACCAGCCCGGTACGGGTATCCCTCTACGAGCAGTACTTC. Translation gives CATSPVRVSLYEQYF.